This T cell receptor (beta chain) appears in the sequencing data of a study of blood T cells in healthy people across ages. The CDR3 runs to 16 residues. V lost 1 base and J lost 2, with 18 bases in between. CDR1 DFQATT and CDR2 SNEGSKA come from the germline V gene (reference sequence). It was with a sample-barcoded 5' primer and a J-beta primer mix that a second PCR of roughly 6 to 12 cycles was run. Each cDNA was tagged by a template-switch adaptor containing 12 random nucleotides. Via MiXCR, TCRdb re-called the 5' RACE reads, giving one row per CDR3 protein. The sample lists 650,000 to 800,000 distinct CDR3 sequences; under 45% were seen once. This clonotype was counted only a few times. Antigen specificity is unknown. Every donor contributed roughly 10 milliliters of peripheral blood by blood draw. The study's findings and limits: A roughly linear fall in TCR beta diversity per million T cells was seen with increasing age.

This clonotype was obtained from a man aged 55-75 years in good health. The sequenced material came from blood. This chain links TRBV20-1 with TRBJ2-7, with D perhaps TRBD1 or TRBD2 (5 bases each). The CDR3 DNA reads TGCAGTGCTAGAGCACCTCTCCGGGACGTAACCTACGAGCAGTACTTC. This encodes CSARAPLRDVTYEQYF.